The clone carrying this T cell receptor (beta chain) is a singleton in its sample. Its antigen is undetermined. Assay: immunoSEQ multiplex PCR; the TCRdb copy retains only in-frame clones and omits some. The data show some 40,000 clones, 60% to 80% seen once. The data stem from a study of OX40 agonist ivuxolimab in advanced cancers. Study-wide results and limits: No determination was made of the antigen specificity of the expanded peripheral T cells.

The receptor was isolated from an adult with an advanced solid tumor such as melanoma, head and neck, liver or kidney cancer. The material was CD4+ or CD8+ T cells sorted from blood, obtained in a trial of the OX40 agonist ivuxolimab.

The CDR3 loop is CASSKTQGSGDYGYTF. The CDR3 DNA reads as TGTGCCAGCTCAAAAACCCAGGGTTCGGGCGACTATGGCTACACCTTC. The rearrangement links TRBV18 to TRBJ1-2, with TRBD1 as a possible D gene (5 bases). CDR1 is KGHSH, CDR2 LQKENI, per germline. The V and J ends lost 5 bases and 3 bases respectively, with 19 bases between them. This CDR3 comprises 16 residues.